The rows below give T cell receptor beta chains drawn from one sample of a study of Graves' ophthalmopathy and Graves' hyperthyroidism. TCRdb fed the multiplex PCR reads into MiXCR, producing one record per CDR3 protein. In the table there are about 600,000 distinct CDR3 sequences, less than 40% of which are singletons. The source material was peripheral blood or thyroid tissue (not recorded which). The receptor set was obtained from an adult man with Graves' hyperthyroidism. The CDR3 runs from the conserved cysteine through the conserved F or W. A D gene is named only where the DNA matches it firmly. Expanded clones get a size class; other rows say once, few or many, or leave the size out.

j_call | clone_size | d_call | v_call | cdr3_aa | cdr3_nt
TRBJ2-7 | few | TRBD1 | TRBV18 | CASSTNRGWGEQYF | TGTGCCAGCTCAACCAACAGGGGTTGGGGCGAGCAGTACTTC
TRBJ1-2 | once | TRBD1 | TRBV24-1 | CATSDDGTGYLGYTF | TGTGCCACCAGTGACGACGGGACAGGGTACCTTGGCTACACCTTC
TRBJ1-1 | - | TRBD1 | TRBV4-1 | CASSLRYRGTEAFF | TGCGCCAGCAGCCTCCGGTACAGGGGCACTGAAGCTTTCTTT
TRBJ2-7 | - | - | TRBV9 | CASSVSPRGAVEQYF | TGTGCCAGCAGCGTTTCCCCCAGGGGCGCGGTCGAGCAGTACTTC
TRBJ1-5 | - | TRBD1 | TRBV10-3 | CAISELDRRYSNQPQHF | TGTGCCATCAGTGAGTTGGACAGGAGATATAGCAATCAGCCCCAGCATTTT
TRBJ1-2 | - | - | TRBV4-2 | CASSQVKGVYGYTF | TGTGCCAGCAGCCAAGTCAAGGGAGTCTATGGCTACACCTTC
TRBJ2-7 | many | TRBD1 | TRBV6-6 | CASSPGTGAAYEQYF | TGTGCCAGCAGTCCCGGGACAGGGGCCGCCTACGAGCAGTACTTC
TRBJ2-7 | many | TRBD2 | TRBV7-9 | CASSLASGRAITYEQYF | TGTGCCAGCAGCTTAGCTAGCGGGAGGGCAATAACCTACGAGCAGTACTTC
TRBJ1-5 | few | - | TRBV2 | CASSHNRANSNQPQHF | TGTGCCAGCAGTCATAACAGGGCCAATAGCAATCAGCCCCAGCATTTT
TRBJ1-2 | - | - | TRBV29-1 | CSFGGGGYTF | TGCAGCTTCGGAGGCGGAGGCTACACCTTC
TRBJ2-2 | - | - | TRBV9 | CASSVNSGSCFF | -
TRBJ2-7 | few | - | TRBV6-1 | CASSLSWDLTYEQYF | TGTGCCAGCAGTCTAAGTTGGGATCTGACCTACGAGCAGTACTTC
TRBJ2-7 | - | TRBD1 | TRBV20-1 | CSARDQAGGRFF | TGCAGTGCTAGAGATCAGGCAGGGGGTCGGTTCTTC
TRBJ1-2 | - | - | TRBV18 | CASSPEGAYGYTF | TGTGCCAGCTCACCAGAGGGTGCCTATGGCTACACCTTC
TRBJ1-5 | many | TRBD1 | TRBV20-1 | CSARSETGGDQPQHF | TGCAGTGCTAGATCGGAGACAGGGGGCGACCAGCCCCAGCATTTT
TRBJ1-1 | few | TRBD1 | TRBV7-8 | CASSAGDRMNTEAFF | TGTGCCAGCAGCGCCGGGGACAGAATGAACACTGAAGCTTTCTTT
TRBJ2-5 | - | TRBD1 | TRBV5-1 | CASSPTGVETQYF | TGCGCCAGCAGCCCGACAGGGGTTGAGACCCAGTACTTC
TRBJ2-3 | few | - | TRBV15 | CATSRPGPSITTDTQYF | TGTGCCACCAGCAGACCGGGACCCAGTATTACCACAGATACGCAGTATTTT
TRBJ2-7 | - | TRBD1 | TRBV13 | CASTQFWTGVYEQYF | TGTGCCAGCACCCAATTTTGGACAGGGGTCTACGAGCAGTACTTC
TRBJ1-1 | - | - | TRBV5-6 | CASSLGVGGEAFF | TGTGCCAGCAGCTTGGGGGTAGGCGGTGAAGCTTTCTTT
TRBJ2-3 | - | TRBD1 | TRBV20-1 | CSVSGQGTDTQYF | TGCAGTGTTTCGGGACAGGGTACAGATACGCAGTATTTT
TRBJ2-7 | many | - | TRBV12-3/TRBV12-4 | CASSLAGKGYYEQYF | TGTGCCAGCAGTTTGGCGGGGAAAGGTTACTACGAGCAGTACTTC
TRBJ1-1 | - | - | TRBV7-3 | CASSLTGTLSEAFF | TGTGCCAGCAGCTTAACGGGGACCCTCTCTGAAGCTTTCTTT
TRBJ2-5 | many | - | TRBV15 | CATSRSQGGVETQYF | TGTGCCACCAGCAGATCTCAGGGGGGCGTAGAGACCCAGTACTTC
TRBJ2-7 | - | - | TRBV20-1 | CSAGQSYEQYF | TGCAGTGCTGGACAGTCCTACGAGCAGTACTTC
TRBJ2-7 | many | - | TRBV6-2/TRBV6-3 | CASSYSQGPYEQYF | TGTGCCAGCAGTTACTCGCAGGGTCCCTACGAGCAGTACTTC
TRBJ2-5 | - | - | TRBV15 | CATSRDKSGETQYF | TGTGCCACCAGCAGAGATAAGTCGGGAGAGACCCAGTACTTC
TRBJ2-7 | many | - | TRBV20-1 | CSASLGAYSYEQYF | TGCAGTGCTAGCCTGGGTGCGTACTCCTACGAGCAGTACTTC
TRBJ2-7 | - | TRBD1 | TRBV19 | CASSPTGGESYEQYF | TGTGCCAGTAGCCCGACAGGGGGCGAATCCTACGAGCAGTACTTC
TRBJ2-7 | few | TRBD2 | TRBV20-1 | CSARGSGGTVAYEQYF | TGCAGTGCTAGAGGTAGCGGGGGGACGGTGGCCTACGAGCAGTACTTC
TRBJ1-4 | many | - | TRBV2 | CASAFEKLFF | TGTGCCAGCGCGTTTGAAAAACTGTTTTTT
TRBJ2-5 | - | TRBD1 | TRBV29-1 | CSVEPTGWVQETQYF | TGCAGCGTTGAACCGACAGGGTGGGTCCAAGAGACCCAGTACTTC
TRBJ1-1 | many | - | TRBV2 | CASSYFTGGAFF | TGTGCCAGCAGTTATTTTACTGGGGGGGCTTTCTTT
TRBJ1-1 | - | - | TRBV13 | CASSESGAEAFF | TGTGCCAGCAGCGAGAGCGGGGCTGAAGCTTTCTTT
TRBJ2-1 | few | TRBD2 | TRBV20-1 | CSARASSGYNEQFF | TGCAGTGCTAGAGCGTCTAGCGGCTACAATGAGCAGTTCTTC
TRBJ2-5 | many | TRBD2 | TRBV29-1 | CSVEDLGTSGETQYF | TGCAGCGTTGAAGATCTCGGGACTAGCGGAGAGACCCAGTACTTC
TRBJ1-1 | many | - | TRBV10-3 | CAISDIEGTEAFF | TGTGCCATCAGTGATATCGAGGGCACTGAAGCTTTCTTT
TRBJ2-2 | many | - | TRBV5-1 | CASSSAGATGELFF | TGCGCCAGCAGCTCCGCAGGGGCCACCGGGGAGCTGTTTTTT
TRBJ2-5 | - | TRBD1 | TRBV4-1 | CASSHRDSGPGETQYF | TGCGCCAGCAGCCACCGGGACAGTGGGCCCGGGGAGACCCAGTACTTC
TRBJ2-7 | many | - | TRBV6-6 | CASSGGIYEQYF | TGTGCCAGCAGTGGGGGAATTTACGAGCAGTACTTC
TRBJ1-6 | many | - | TRBV12-3/TRBV12-4 | CASSEGGGSPLHF | TGTGCCAGCAGTGAAGGGGGGGGATCACCCCTCCACTTT
TRBJ2-7 | many | TRBD2 | TRBV20-1 | CSAVTSGPYEQYF | TGCAGTGCTGTGACTAGCGGACCCTACGAGCAGTACTTC
TRBJ1-2 | few | - | TRBV6-5 | CASTLKGGGGNYGYTF | TGTGCCAGCACCCTCAAGGGCGGGGGAGGAAACTATGGCTACACCTTC
TRBJ2-2 | - | TRBD2 | TRBV7-2 | CASSPSGGSGGELFF | TGTGCCAGCAGCCCGAGCGGGGGGTCCGGCGGGGAGCTGTTTTTT
TRBJ2-1 | - | - | TRBV29-1 | CSVEGWRLTRYGEQFF | TGCAGCGTTGAGGGCTGGCGCCTTACCCGATACGGTGAGCAGTTCTTC
TRBJ2-1 | - | - | TRBV6-5 | CASSSLTGLRLYNEQFF | TGTGCCAGCAGTTCCCTCACAGGGTTGAGGCTCTACAATGAGCAGTTCTTC
TRBJ2-7 | once | - | TRBV7-2 | CASSSMPITYEQYF | TGTGCCAGCAGCTCTATGCCCATTACATACGAGCAGTACTTC
TRBJ1-1 | many | - | TRBV5-8 | CASSLVGRLNTEAFF | TGTGCCAGCAGCTTGGTCGGACGGTTGAACACTGAAGCTTTCTTT
TRBJ1-5 | many | TRBD1 | TRBV2 | CASREQGNSNQPQHF | TGTGCCAGCAGGGAACAGGGGAATAGCAATCAGCCCCAGCATTTT
TRBJ2-5 | many | TRBD1 | TRBV24-1 | CATSDVTGKVETQYF | TGTGCCACCAGTGATGTGACAGGGAAGGTGGAGACCCAGTACTTC
TRBJ2-3 | few | TRBD2 | TRBV7-9 | CASSVSGGVTDTQYF | TGTGCCAGCAGCGTTAGCGGGGGCGTCACAGATACGCAGTATTTT
TRBJ1-2 | many | - | TRBV5-4 | CASSVIGGNSYGYTF | TGTGCCAGCAGCGTCATCGGGGGGAACTCCTATGGCTACACCTTC
TRBJ1-1 | - | - | TRBV30 | CAWNGRRDTEAFF | TGTGCCTGGAATGGCAGGAGGGACACTGAAGCTTTCTTT
TRBJ2-5 | many | - | TRBV5-1 | CASSFRAEGQETQYF | TGCGCCAGCAGCTTTAGGGCAGAAGGCCAAGAGACCCAGTACTTC
TRBJ2-5 | many | TRBD2 | TRBV12-3/TRBV12-4 | CASNFGGETQYF | TGTGCCAGCAACTTCGGGGGGGAGACCCAGTACTTC
TRBJ2-7 | - | - | TRBV19 | CASSISAGRNEQYF | TGTGCCAGTAGTATTTCGGCAGGTCGAAACGAGCAGTACTTC
TRBJ1-4 | few | - | TRBV7-2 | CASSTTAATNEKLFF | TGTGCCAGCAGCACTACAGCCGCAACTAATGAAAAACTGTTTTTT
TRBJ2-2 | - | TRBD1 | TRBV10-1 | CASSELQGEKLFF | TGCGCCAGCAGTGAGTTGCAGGGGGAGAAGCTGTTTTTT
TRBJ2-1 | - | TRBD2 | TRBV7-2 | CASSSSVAGVGEQFF | TGTGCCAGCAGCTCATCGGTAGCGGGAGTGGGTGAGCAGTTCTTC
TRBJ2-2 | many | - | TRBV7-6 | CASSLASQRGELFF | TGTGCCAGCAGCTTAGCAAGTCAACGAGGGGAGCTGTTTTTT